The clone carrying this T cell receptor (beta chain) has just one count. The antigen is not known. The entry originates in a study of shared clonotypes between healthy human individuals. Study outcomes and limitations: Non-shared clonotypes displayed generation probabilities falling below those of clonotypes present in all four donors.

V was trimmed by 4 bases and J by 0 bases, leaving 11 bases between them. Germline CDR1 is LGHNT and CDR2 is FRNRAP. The CDR3 is 15 residues long. Some clones are missing from TCRdb's copy, which holds only in-frame ones; the method was immunoSEQ multiplex PCR. Of around 550,000 clones in the sample, 90% to 95% are singletons; the top ten hold about 0.11%. Naive CD8 cells comprised CD45RO-negative, CCR7-positively selected cells, excluding terminally differentiated effector memory CD45RA+ cells. Sample: naive CD8+ T cells sorted from blood. The sequence derives from a woman younger than 45 in good health. The chain joins TRBV12-5 to TRBJ2-3; D unclear. This CDR3 reads CASGWPNPSTDTQYF. In DNA, the CDR3 is TGTGCTAGTGGTTGGCCTAATCCTAGCACAGATACGCAGTATTTT.